This note documents a single TCR beta chain sequence. Its antigen is not identified. The sample is drawn from a study of T-cell reconstitution after alpha-beta-depleted transplantation in children. Findings of the study overall: Reportedly, only several hundred clones from non-depleted graft cells drove alpha-beta T-cell counts at about two months.

As it was prepared, the TCRbeta library received unique molecular identifiers. TCRdb passed the PCR reads through MiXCR, listing each CDR3 protein once. The sample has 500,000 to 650,000 distinct CDR3 sequences, roughly 13% seen once. This clonotype originated in a male patient between 5 and 17 years old who had a stem cell transplant for acute myeloid leukemia, so the T cells may come from the graft donor. The sample consisted of PBMCs, mostly from graft donor cells, taken 360 days after TCRalphabeta/CD19-depleted stem cell transplant.

The CDR3 DNA reads as TGCGCCAGCAGTAGAGGAGCCGGAAAAACCGGGGAGCTGTTTTTT. This sequence encodes CASSRGAGKTGELFF. The chain carries TRBV23-1 and TRBJ2-2; no clear D gene. TRBV23-1 is classed as an ORF, of uncertain function. V was cut by 5 bases and J by 5 bases, with 15 bases left in between. The CDR3 sequence is 15 residues long.